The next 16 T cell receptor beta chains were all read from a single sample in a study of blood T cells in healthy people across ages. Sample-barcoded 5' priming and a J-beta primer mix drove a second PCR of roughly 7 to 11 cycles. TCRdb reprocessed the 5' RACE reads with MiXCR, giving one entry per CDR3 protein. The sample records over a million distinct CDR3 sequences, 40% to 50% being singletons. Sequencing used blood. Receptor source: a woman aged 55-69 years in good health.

CDR3 bases: TGCAGCGTGAGCCAAGGGGCCACAGATACGCAGTATTTT. This sequence encodes CSVSQGATDTQYF. This chain uses TRBV29-1 with TRBJ2-3, with D tentatively TRBD1 (5 bases). This CDR3 has 13 amino acids. V lost 6 bases and J 2 bases, leaving 12 bases between the germline ends. Germline CDR1 and CDR2: SQVTM and ANQGSEA.

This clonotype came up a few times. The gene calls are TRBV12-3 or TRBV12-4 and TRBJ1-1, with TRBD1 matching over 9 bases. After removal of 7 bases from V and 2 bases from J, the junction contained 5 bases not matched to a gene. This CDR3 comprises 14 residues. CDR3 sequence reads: CASIQGQGNTEAFF. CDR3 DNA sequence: TGTGCCAGCATCCAGGGACAGGGAAACACTGAAGCTTTCTTT.

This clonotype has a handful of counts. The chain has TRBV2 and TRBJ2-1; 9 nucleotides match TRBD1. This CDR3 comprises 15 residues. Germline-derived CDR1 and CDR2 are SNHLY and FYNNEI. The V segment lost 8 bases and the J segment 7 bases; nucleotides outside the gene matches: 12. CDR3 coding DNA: TGTGCCAGCCCCAGGCTACAGGGGGCGGGAAATGAGCAGTTCTTC. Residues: CASPRLQGAGNEQFF.

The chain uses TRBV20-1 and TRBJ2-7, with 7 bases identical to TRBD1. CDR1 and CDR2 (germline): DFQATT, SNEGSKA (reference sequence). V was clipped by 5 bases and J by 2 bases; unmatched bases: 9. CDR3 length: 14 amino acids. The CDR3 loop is CSAPPGDRTYEQYF. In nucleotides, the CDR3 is TGCAGTGCTCCCCCTGGGGACAGAACCTACGAGCAGTACTTC.

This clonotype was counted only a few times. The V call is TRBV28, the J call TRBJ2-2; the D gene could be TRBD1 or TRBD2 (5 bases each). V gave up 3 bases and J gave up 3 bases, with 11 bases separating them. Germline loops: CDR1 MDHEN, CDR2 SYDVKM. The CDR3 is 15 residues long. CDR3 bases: TGTGCCAGCAGTTTCGGGGCTACCTACACCGGGGAGCTGTTTTTT. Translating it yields CASSFGATYTGELFF.

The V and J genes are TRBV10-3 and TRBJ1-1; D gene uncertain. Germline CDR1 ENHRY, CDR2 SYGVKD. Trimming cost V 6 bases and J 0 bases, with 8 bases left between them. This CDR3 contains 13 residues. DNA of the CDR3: TGTGCCATCAGAACGGACCTGAACACTGAAGCTTTCTTT. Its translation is CAIRTDLNTEAFF.

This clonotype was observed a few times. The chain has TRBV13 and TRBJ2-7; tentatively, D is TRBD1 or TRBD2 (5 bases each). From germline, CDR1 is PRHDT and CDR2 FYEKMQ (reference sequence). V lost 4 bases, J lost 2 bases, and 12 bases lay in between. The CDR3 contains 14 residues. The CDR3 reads CASSWGTDPYEQYF. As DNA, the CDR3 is TGTGCCAGCAGCTGGGGGACGGACCCCTACGAGCAGTACTTC.

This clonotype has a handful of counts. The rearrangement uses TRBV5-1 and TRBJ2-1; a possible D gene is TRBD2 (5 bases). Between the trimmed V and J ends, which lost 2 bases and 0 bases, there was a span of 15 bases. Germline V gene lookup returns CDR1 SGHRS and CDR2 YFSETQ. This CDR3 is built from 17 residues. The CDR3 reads CASSFGLRVSSYNEQFF. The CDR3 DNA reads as TGCGCCAGCAGCTTTGGATTGCGGGTTAGCTCCTACAATGAGCAGTTCTTC.

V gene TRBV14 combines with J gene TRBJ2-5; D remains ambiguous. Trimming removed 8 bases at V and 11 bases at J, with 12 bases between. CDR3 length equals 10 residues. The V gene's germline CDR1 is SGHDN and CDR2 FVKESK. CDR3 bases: TGTGCCAGCGGCGGTCTCTGGCAGTACTTC. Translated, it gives CASGGLWQYF.

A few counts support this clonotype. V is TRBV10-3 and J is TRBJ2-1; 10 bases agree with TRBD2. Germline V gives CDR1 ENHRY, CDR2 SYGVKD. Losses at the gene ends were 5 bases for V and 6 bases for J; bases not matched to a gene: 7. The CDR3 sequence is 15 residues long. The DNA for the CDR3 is TGTGCCATCAGTCCAGAGCGACTAGCGGGCAATGAGCAGTTCTTC. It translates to CAISPERLAGNEQFF.

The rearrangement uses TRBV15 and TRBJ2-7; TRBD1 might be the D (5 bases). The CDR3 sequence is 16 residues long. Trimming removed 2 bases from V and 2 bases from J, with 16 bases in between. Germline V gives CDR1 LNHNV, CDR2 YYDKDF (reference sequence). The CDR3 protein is CATSRLVQGPTYEQYF. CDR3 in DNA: TGTGCCACCAGCAGATTAGTGCAGGGTCCGACCTACGAGCAGTACTTC.

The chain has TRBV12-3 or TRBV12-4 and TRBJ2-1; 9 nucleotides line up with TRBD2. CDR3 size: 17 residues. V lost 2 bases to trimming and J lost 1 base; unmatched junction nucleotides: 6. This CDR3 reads CASSLRLAANSYNEQFF. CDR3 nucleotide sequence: TGTGCCAGCAGTTTAAGACTAGCGGCGAATTCCTACAATGAGCAGTTCTTC.

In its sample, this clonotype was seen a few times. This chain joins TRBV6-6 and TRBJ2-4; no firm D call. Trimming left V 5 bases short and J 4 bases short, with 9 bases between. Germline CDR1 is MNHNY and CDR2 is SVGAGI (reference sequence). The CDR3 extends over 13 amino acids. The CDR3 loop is CASSPDLKNIQYF. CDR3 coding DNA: TGTGCCAGCAGTCCGGACCTTAAAAACATTCAGTACTTC.

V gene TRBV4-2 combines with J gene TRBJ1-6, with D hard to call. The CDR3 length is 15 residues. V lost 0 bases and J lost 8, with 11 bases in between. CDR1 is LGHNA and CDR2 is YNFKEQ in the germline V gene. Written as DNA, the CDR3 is TGTGCCAGCAGCCAAGATGGGCTCTTTTATTCACCCCTCCACTTT. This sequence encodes CASSQDGLFYSPLHF.

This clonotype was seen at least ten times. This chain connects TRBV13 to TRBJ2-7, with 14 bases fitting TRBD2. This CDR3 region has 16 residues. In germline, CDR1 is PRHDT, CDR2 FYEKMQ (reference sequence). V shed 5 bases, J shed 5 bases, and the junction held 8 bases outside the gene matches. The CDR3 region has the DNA TGTGCCAGCAGCCCAGGGACTAGCGGGAGCATCCACGAGCAGTACTTC. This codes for CASSPGTSGSIHEQYF.

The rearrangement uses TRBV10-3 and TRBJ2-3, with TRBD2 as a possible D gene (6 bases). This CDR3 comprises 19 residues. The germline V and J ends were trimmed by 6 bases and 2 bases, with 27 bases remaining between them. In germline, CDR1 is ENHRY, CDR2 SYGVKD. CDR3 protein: CAISETNRRPGVFTDTQYF. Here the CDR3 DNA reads TGTGCCATCAGCGAGACAAACCGGCGTCCGGGGGTCTTCACAGATACGCAGTATTTT.